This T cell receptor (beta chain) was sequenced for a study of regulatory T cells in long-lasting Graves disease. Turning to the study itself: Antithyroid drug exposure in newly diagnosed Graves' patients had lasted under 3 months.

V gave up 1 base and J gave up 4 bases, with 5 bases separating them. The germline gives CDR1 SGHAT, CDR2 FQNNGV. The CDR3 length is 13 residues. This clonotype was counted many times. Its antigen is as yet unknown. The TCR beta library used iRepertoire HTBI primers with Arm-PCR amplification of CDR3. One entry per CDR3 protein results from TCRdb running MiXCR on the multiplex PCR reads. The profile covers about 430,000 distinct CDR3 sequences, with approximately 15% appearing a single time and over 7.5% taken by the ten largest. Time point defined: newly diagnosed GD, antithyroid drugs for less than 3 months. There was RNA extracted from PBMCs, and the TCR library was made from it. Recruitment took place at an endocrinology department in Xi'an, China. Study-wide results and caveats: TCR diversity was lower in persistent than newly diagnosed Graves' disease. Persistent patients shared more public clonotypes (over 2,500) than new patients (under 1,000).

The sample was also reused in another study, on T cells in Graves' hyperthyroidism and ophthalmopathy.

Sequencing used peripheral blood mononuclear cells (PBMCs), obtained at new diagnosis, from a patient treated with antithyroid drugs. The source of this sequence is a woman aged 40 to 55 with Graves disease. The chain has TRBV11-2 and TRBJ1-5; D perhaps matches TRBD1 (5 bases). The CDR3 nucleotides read TGTGCCAGCAGCTTAGGACAGAATCAGCCCCAGCATTTT. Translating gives CASSLGQNQPQHF. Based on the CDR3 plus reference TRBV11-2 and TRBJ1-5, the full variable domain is EAGVAQSPRYKIIEKRQSVAFWCNPISGHATLYWYQQILGQGPKLLIQFQNNGVVDDSQLPKDRFSAERLKGVDSTLKIQPAKLEDSAVYLCASSLGQNQPQHFGDGTRLSIL.